The rows below give T cell receptor beta chains drawn from one sample of a study of T cell responses to AZD1222 COVID-19 vaccine. TCRdb's copy holds only in-frame clones and misses some; the assay was immunoSEQ multiplex PCR. This sample has 95,000 to 150,000 clones, with under 90% found just once. The specimen comprised peripheral blood, sampled on day 0 of AZD1222 vaccination. The receptors here all came from an adult in good health. The CDR3 runs from the conserved cysteine through the conserved F or W. A D gene is named only where the DNA matches it firmly. Size is stated for part of the rows, as once, few or many counts, or as a class when the clone is expanded.

D gene,V gene,clone size,J gene,CDR3 protein,CDR3 DNA
.,TRBV14,.,TRBJ1-2,CASRPPGGITTYGYTF,TGTGCCAGCAGGCCCCCCGGTGGGATAACTACCTATGGCTACACCTTC
.,TRBV3-1/TRBV3-2,.,TRBJ1-5,CASSQGSVGNQPQHF,TGTGCCAGCAGCCAAGGTTCGGTGGGCAATCAGCCCCAGCATTTT
.,TRBV5-1,few,TRBJ1-4,CASSLSHSTNEKLFF,TGCGCCAGCAGCTTGTCACACTCAACTAATGAAAAACTGTTTTTT
.,TRBV5-6,.,TRBJ2-7,CASSLGTVSSYEQYF,TGTGCCAGCAGCTTGGGGACAGTCAGCTCCTACGAGCAGTACTTC
TRBD1,TRBV19,.,TRBJ1-4,CASSQAGTGVATNEKLFF,TGTGCCAGTAGTCAAGCCGGGACAGGGGTGGCGACTAATGAAAAACTGTTTTTT
.,TRBV5-8,.,TRBJ2-1,CASSLGQGYNEQFF,TGTGCCAGCAGCTTGGGGCAGGGGTACAATGAGCAGTTCTTC
TRBD1,TRBV6-4,once,TRBJ1-1,CASRPGQGLKVDEAFF,TGTGCCAGCAGACCGGGACAGGGGTTAAAGGTGGATGAAGCTTTCTTT
.,TRBV25-1,.,TRBJ1-5,CASSEWKASQPQHF,TGTGCCAGCAGTGAATGGAAGGCAAGTCAGCCCCAGCATTTT
.,TRBV11-2,.,TRBJ1-2,CASSLDLGVARGYTF,TGTGCCAGCAGCTTAGATTTAGGGGTAGCCCGTGGCTACACCTTC
TRBD1,TRBV3-1/TRBV3-2,once,TRBJ2-5,CATRGQGATETQYF,TGTGCCACCAGGGGACAGGGGGCGACGGAGACCCAGTACTTC
.,TRBV20-1,.,TRBJ2-7,CSASLLHEQYF,TGCAGTGCTAGCCTCCTCCACGAGCAGTACTTC
TRBD2,TRBV28,.,TRBJ2-3,CASTPTRLAGGISDTQYF,TGTGCCAGCACCCCAACCAGACTAGCGGGGGGGATCTCAGATACGCAGTATTTT
.,TRBV2,.,TRBJ2-1,CASSEASYSSYNEQFF,TGTGCCAGCAGTGAAGCGTCCTACAGCTCCTACAATGAGCAGTTCTTC
.,TRBV12-3/TRBV12-4,.,TRBJ2-7,CASSPRGDEQYF,TGTGCCAGCAGTCCCCGTGGGGACGAGCAGTACTTC
.,TRBV27,once,TRBJ1-1,CASVSGWDQGTEAFF,TGTGCCAGCGTTTCTGGGTGGGATCAAGGGACTGAAGCTTTCTTT
.,TRBV28,.,TRBJ2-6,CASSSPVSGANVLTF,TGTGCCAGCAGTTCCCCAGTCTCTGGGGCCAACGTCCTGACTTTC
.,TRBV29-1,.,TRBJ2-2,CSGRQRNTGELFF,TGCAGCGGCCGCCAGCGGAACACCGGGGAGCTGTTTTTT
.,TRBV7-8,.,TRBJ2-3,CASSPEVGDTQYF,TGTGCCAGCAGCCCCGAGGTGGGGGATACGCAGTATTTT
TRBD1,TRBV18,.,TRBJ2-7,CASSPGTGGRYEQYF,TGTGCCAGCTCACCGGGGACAGGGGGCCGATACGAGCAGTACTTC
.,TRBV20-1,.,TRBJ2-3,CSARDRATQYF,TGCAGTGCTAGAGATAGGGCCACGCAGTATTTT
.,TRBV5-4,.,TRBJ2-5,CASSLGRTLGTVQETQYF,TGTGCCAGCAGCTTGGGGAGGACATTGGGTACGGTGCAAGAGACCCAGTACTTC
.,TRBV7-9,.,TRBJ2-5,CASSLGLGRETQYF,TGTGCCAGCAGCTTAGGTCTAGGGCGGGAGACCCAGTACTTC
.,TRBV19,.,TRBJ1-2,CASSRWAGDSFNYGYTF,TGTGCCAGTAGTAGGTGGGCGGGAGACAGCTTTAACTATGGCTACACCTTC
.,TRBV19,.,TRBJ1-1,CASSIDLLGGSHTEAFF,TGTGCCAGTAGTATAGATCTATTGGGGGGGAGTCACACTGAAGCTTTCTTT
TRBD1,TRBV6-1,.,TRBJ2-5,CASSELAGGQETQYF,TGTGCCAGCAGTGAACTTGCAGGGGGACAAGAGACCCAGTACTTC
.,TRBV24-1,.,TRBJ2-3,CATSDSLRADTQYF,TGTGCCACCAGTGATAGCTTGCGGGCAGATACGCAGTATTTT
TRBD2,TRBV12-3/TRBV12-4,.,TRBJ2-1,CASSLAGEQFF,TGTGCCAGCAGTCTAGCGGGGGAGCAGTTCTTC
.,TRBV3-1/TRBV3-2,.,TRBJ2-2,CASSSPHRANSGGELFF,TGTGCCAGCAGCTCCCCCCACAGGGCGAATAGTGGCGGGGAGCTGTTTTTT
.,TRBV4-1,once,TRBJ1-6,CASSQTAKGDNSPLHF,TGCGCCAGCAGCCAAACAGCCAAAGGGGATAATTCACCCCTCCACTTT
.,TRBV20-1,.,TRBJ1-5,CSASSSAHSNQPQHF,TGCAGTGCTAGTTCGTCGGCACATAGCAATCAGCCCCAGCATTTT
.,TRBV19,.,TRBJ2-7,CASSPAGLAPEQYF,TGTGCCAGTAGCCCAGCCGGGCTAGCTCCCGAGCAGTACTTC
TRBD2,TRBV11-2,.,TRBJ2-1,CASSLGQGASGTYNEQFF,TGTGCCAGCAGCTTAGGTCAAGGCGCTAGCGGGACATACAATGAGCAGTTCTTC
.,TRBV30,few,TRBJ1-1,CACHGSGAFF,TGTGCCTGCCACGGGAGTGGAGCTTTCTTT
TRBD1,TRBV15,.,TRBJ2-1,CATKGQAGNEQFF,TGTGCCACCAAGGGACAGGCTGGGAATGAGCAGTTCTTC
.,TRBV12-3/TRBV12-4,.,TRBJ1-1,CASTKLWDTEAFF,TGTGCCAGCACCAAATTATGGGACACTGAAGCTTTCTTT
.,TRBV5-1,once,TRBJ1-6,CASSLVALRASSYNSPLHF,TGCGCCAGCAGCTTGGTGGCCTTACGTGCAAGCTCCTATAATTCACCCCTCCACTTT
.,TRBV3-1/TRBV3-2,.,TRBJ2-7,CASSQDWGEQYF,TGTGCCAGCAGCCAAGATTGGGGGGAGCAGTACTTC
.,TRBV5-6,few,TRBJ2-7,CASSLSASYEQYF,TGTGCCAGCAGCCTTAGCGCGTCCTACGAGCAGTACTTC
TRBD1,TRBV27,few,TRBJ1-4,CASSFGQGPNEKLFF,TGTGCCAGCAGTTTCGGACAGGGACCTAATGAAAAACTGTTTTTT
.,TRBV6-5,.,TRBJ1-6,CASSPRAGVDSPLHF,TGTGCCAGCAGTCCTCGGGCGGGGGTGGATTCACCCCTCCACTTT
TRBD2,TRBV2,.,TRBJ2-7,CASSAGLAGDSSYEQYF,TGTGCCAGCAGTGCAGGACTAGCGGGGGATTCTTCCTACGAGCAGTACTTC
TRBD1,TRBV9,.,TRBJ2-5,CASSIPGQQETQYF,TGTGCCAGCAGCATTCCGGGACAGCAAGAGACCCAGTACTTC
.,TRBV25-1,.,TRBJ2-7,CASSPRDGNSYEQYF,TGTGCCAGCAGTCCCCGGGACGGTAACTCCTACGAGCAGTACTTC
TRBD2,TRBV29-1,few,TRBJ2-1,CSVPLAGQYNEQFF,TGCAGCGTCCCCCTAGCGGGGCAATACAATGAGCAGTTCTTC
.,TRBV6-5,.,TRBJ2-7,CASSPKSNRDQYF,TGTGCCAGCAGCCCCAAGAGTAACAGGGATCAGTACTTC
TRBD1,TRBV11-2,.,TRBJ1-2,CASSSHRTGGGYTF,TGTGCCAGCAGCTCCCACCGGACAGGGGGAGGCTACACCTTC
.,TRBV28,.,TRBJ1-2,CASSSGRVGYTF,TGTGCCAGCAGCTCTGGGAGGGTGGGCTACACCTTC
TRBD1,TRBV2,.,TRBJ1-5,CASSWGTANQPQHF,TGTGCCAGCAGTTGGGGGACAGCAAATCAGCCCCAGCATTTT
.,TRBV5-1,.,TRBJ2-1,CASSPSSSSYNEQFF,TGCGCCAGCAGCCCTAGCTCGAGCTCCTACAATGAGCAGTTCTTC
.,TRBV3-1/TRBV3-2,.,TRBJ1-2,CASSQGVASYGYTF,TGTGCCAGCAGCCAGGGGGTGGCAAGTTATGGCTACACCTTC
.,TRBV12-3/TRBV12-4,.,TRBJ1-2,CASSRTDYGYTF,TGTGCCAGCAGCCGGACGGACTATGGCTACACCTTC
.,TRBV4-1,.,TRBJ1-1,CASSHPARNTEAFF,TGCGCCAGCAGCCACCCCGCAAGAAACACTGAAGCTTTCTTT
.,TRBV5-1,.,TRBJ1-3,CASSLRYGSGNTIYF,TGCGCCAGCAGCCTACGTTATGGATCTGGAAACACCATATATTTT